The source of this T cell receptor beta chain is a study of OX40 agonist ivuxolimab in advanced cancers. Using immunoSEQ multiplex PCR, the repertoire was profiled, and TCRdb retains in-frame clones only, with some absent. The data show under 70,000 clones, with roughly 90% seen just once and 0.62% held by the top ten. The material sequenced was CD4+ or CD8+ T cells sorted from blood, taken in a trial of the OX40 agonist ivuxolimab. This TCR derives from an adult with an advanced solid tumor such as melanoma, head and neck, liver or kidney cancer.

The CDR3: CASSFNTGLGNTIYF. CDR3 sequence (DNA): TGTGCCAGCAGCTTCAACACAGGGCTTGGAAACACCATATATTTT. The gene calls are TRBV5-4 and TRBJ1-3; D might be TRBD1 (6 bases). The CDR3 is made up of 15 amino acids. The germline V gene has CDR1 SGHNT and CDR2 YYREEE (reference sequence). V was clipped by 2 bases and J by 3 bases, with 12 bases between them.